These 7 T cell receptor beta chains were sequenced from one sample in a study of blood T cell repertoires in COVID-19 (dated by TCRdb to 2018 to 2021). The method behind the library was the immunoSEQ multiplex PCR assay. What TCRdb holds here is the immuneACCESS table cut down to in-frame rearrangements. Part of the clones is not present; checked against another copy, under half of the missing clones reflect an unresolved V gene, and the others are unexplained. Within this sample are some 150,000 clones, with about four fifths of them counted one time only. About 29% of the sample comes from the top ten. Sequenced sample: peripheral blood. All receptors come from a woman between 55 and 75 years old with acute or convalescent COVID-19.

The chain combines TRBV7-6 with TRBJ1-4; D gene unclear. The CDR3 loop spans 15 amino acids. CDR1 is SGHVS, CDR2 FNYEAQ, per germline. V was shortened by 5 bases and J by 3 bases, with 13 bases between the two germline ends. DNA for the CDR3: TGTGCCAGCAGCCCCTCGGGGATCTCTAATGAAAAACTGTTTTTT. It yields the protein CASSPSGISNEKLFF.

The gene calls are TRBV7-8 and TRBJ2-3, with 7 bases fitting TRBD1. The CDR3 is 14 residues long. The trim removed 2 bases at V and 3 bases at J, leaving 2 bases unmatched. Germline values: CDR1 SGHVS, CDR2 FQNEAQ. The CDR3 nucleotides read TGTGCCAGCAGCTTAACGACAGGGACAGATACGCAGTATTTT. Protein product: CASSLTTGTDTQYF.

In this sample, this clone turned up a few times. The chain couples TRBV10-3 to TRBJ1-4, with TRBD1 matching 9 bases. CDR3 length: 13 amino acids. Germline CDR1 is ENHRY and CDR2 is SYGVKD. The junction had 4 bases not matched to a gene; V was cut back by 8 bases and J by 6 bases. CDR3 DNA sequence: TGTGCCATCCGGGACAGGGCTGATGAAAAACTGTTTTTT. Its protein product is CAIRDRADEKLFF.

The chain uses TRBV11-2 and TRBJ2-1; 9 bases line up with TRBD2. This CDR3 is built from 17 residues. Germline V gene data show CDR1 as SGHAT and CDR2 as FQNNGV. V lost 3 bases to trimming and J lost 0 bases; unmatched junction nucleotides: 6. The chain's CDR3 is CASSFISGGSSYNEQFF. DNA for the CDR3: TGTGCCAGCAGCTTCATTAGCGGGGGCAGCTCCTACAATGAGCAGTTCTTC.

The chain combines TRBV24-1 with TRBJ1-5; D remains unclear. Germline-derived CDR1 and CDR2 are KGHDR and SFDVKD. The CDR3 is made up of 14 amino acids. With 4 bases removed from V and 3 bases from J, the gap between germline ends came to 9 bases. The CDR3 DNA reads TGTGCCACCAGTGAACGGACTTACAATCAGCCCCAGCATTTT. As protein: CATSERTYNQPQHF.

This sequence joins TRBV30 and TRBJ1-5; D is uncertain. Trimming left V 1 base short and J 0 bases short, with 7 bases between. This CDR3 is 14 amino acids long. Looked up from germline, CDR1 is GTSNPN and CDR2 is SVGIG (reference sequence). CDR3 sequence reads: CAWSGANSNQPQHF. The CDR3, as DNA: TGTGCCTGGAGTGGGGCAAATAGCAATCAGCCCCAGCATTTT.

The chain combines TRBV14 with TRBJ2-1, with 12 bases identical to TRBD2. After removal of 8 bases from V and 7 bases from J, the junction contained 15 bases not matched to a gene. Germline V gene sequence: CDR1 SGHDN, CDR2 FVKESK. This CDR3 region has 17 residues. The DNA of the CDR3 is TGTGCCAGCGGACTAGCGGGACTCCGGGGTGAGAAAAATGAGCAGTTCTTC. Protein sequence: CASGLAGLRGEKNEQFF.